What follows describes a single TCR beta chain. Gene names follow the mouse nomenclature. The read ends 4 residues before the CDR3 terminus; that terminus is restored from the germline J gene. CDR1 and CDR2 from the germline V gene are MSHET and SYDVDS. The length of the CDR3 is 15 residues. V was pared by 2 bases and J by 2 bases, with 2 bases of the junction left unmatched. This sample is drawn from a study of CD8+ T cells in alopecia areata. Extraction and reverse transcription of RNA yielded cDNA as the sequencing template. This table comes from immunoSEQ multiplex PCR, and its TCRdb copy is limited to in-frame clones, with some not included. The record shows 3,000 or so clones for this sample, with no singletons present.

V gene TRBV29 combines with J gene TRBJ2-3; 9 bases align to TRBD1. Sequencing was carried out using lesional skin. The receptor was isolated from a C3H/HeJ mouse with alopecia areata. Strain haplotype at MHC: H2-k. Partial CDR3 DNA: TGTGCTAGCAGTTTAGGGGACAGGGTTGCAGAA. It translates to CASSLGDRVAE. From start to end, the CDR3 is CASSLGDRVAETLYF. The full variable domain, its missing parts supplied by reference TRBV29 and TRBJ2-3, is DMKVTQMPRYLIKRMGENVLLECGQDMSHETMYWYRQDPGLGLQLIYISYDVDSNSEGDIPKGYRVSRKKREHFSLILDSAKTNQTSVYFCASSLGDRVAETLYFGSGTRLTVL.